This TCR beta chain was captured in a study of control samples from healthy donors and cancer patients. Between the trimmed V and J ends, which lost 3 bases and 0 bases, there was a span of 13 bases. The V gene's germline CDR1 is SGHRS and CDR2 YFSETQ. The CDR3 has 16 amino acids. TCRdb keeps only in-frame clones here, not all; method: immunoSEQ multiplex PCR. This sample's table reports about 210,000 clones. The chain combines TRBV5-1 with TRBJ1-3; D possibly corresponds to TRBD1 (6 bases). The receptor's source is a woman in her twenties or thirties in good health. Sequenced material: blood. The chain's CDR3 is CASSSRDIYSGNTIYF. CDR3 DNA sequence: TGCGCCAGCAGCTCCCGGGACATCTACTCTGGAAACACCATATATTTT.